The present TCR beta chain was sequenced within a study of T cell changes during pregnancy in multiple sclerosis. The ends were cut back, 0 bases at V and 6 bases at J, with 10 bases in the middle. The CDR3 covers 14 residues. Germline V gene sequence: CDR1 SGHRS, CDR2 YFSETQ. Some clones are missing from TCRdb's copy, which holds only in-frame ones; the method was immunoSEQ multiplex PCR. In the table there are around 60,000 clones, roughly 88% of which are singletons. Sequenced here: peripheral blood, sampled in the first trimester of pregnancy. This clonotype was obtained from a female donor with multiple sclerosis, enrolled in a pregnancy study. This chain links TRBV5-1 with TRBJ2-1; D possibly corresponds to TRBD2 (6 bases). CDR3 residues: CASSLEAGFNEQFF. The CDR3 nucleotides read TGCGCCAGCAGCTTGGAGGCGGGATTCAATGAGCAGTTCTTC.